The rows below give T cell receptor beta chains drawn from one sample of a study of blood T cell repertoires in COVID-19. TCRdb's table, derived via immunoSEQ multiplex PCR, lists solely in-frame clones and lacks some. The sample carries under 350,000 clones, around nine tenths recorded once. Sequencing used peripheral blood. Receptor source: a woman in her twenties or thirties with COVID-19, enrolled during active disease. CDR3s include the opening cysteine and the closing phenylalanine or tryptophan. Fields, in order: V gene, J gene, D gene, CDR3 protein, CDR3 DNA. The D gene is left open where the match is weak.

TRBV30,TRBJ1-4,NA,CAWKERGLWATNEKLFF,TGTGCCTGGAAGGAGAGAGGGCTGTGGGCAACTAATGAAAAACTGTTTTTT
TRBV10-2,TRBJ2-7,NA,CASSPNLSYEQYF,TGCGCCAGCAGCCCCAATCTTAGCTACGAGCAGTACTTC
TRBV29-1,TRBJ1-3,TRBD1,CSVEVGQGSGNTIYF,TGCAGCGTTGAAGTCGGACAGGGGTCGGGAAACACCATATATTTT
TRBV9,TRBJ1-1,TRBD1,CASSVGGQGNTEAFF,TGTGCCAGCAGCGTAGGGGGACAGGGTAACACTGAAGCTTTCTTT
TRBV4-2,TRBJ1-3,NA,CASSPTMGAGNTIYF,TGTGCCAGCAGCCCGACCATGGGCGCTGGAAACACCATATATTTT
TRBV6-5,TRBJ1-4,NA,CASSYGGTNEKLFF,TGTGCCAGCAGTTATGGAGGCACTAATGAAAAACTGTTTTTT
TRBV6-2/TRBV6-3,TRBJ2-1,NA,CASSHVAGEGPYNEQFF,TGTGCCAGCAGCCACGTCGCAGGGGAGGGCCCCTACAATGAGCAGTTCTTC
TRBV19,TRBJ1-1,NA,CASRTQAMNTEAFF,TGTGCCAGTAGAACACAGGCGATGAACACTGAAGCTTTCTTT
TRBV7-8,TRBJ2-7,TRBD2,CASSLGRTSGYEQYF,TGTGCCAGCAGCTTAGGGAGGACTAGCGGATACGAGCAGTACTTC
TRBV6-6,TRBJ1-2,TRBD1,CASSYDRGDSGYTF,TGTGCCAGCAGTTACGACAGGGGGGACTCGGGCTACACCTTC